Listed below are T cell receptor beta chains from one sample, sequenced in a study of blood T cell repertoires in COVID-19. Some clones are missing from TCRdb's copy, which holds only in-frame ones; the method was immunoSEQ multiplex PCR. Counted here are 100,000 or so clones, approximately 76% occurring once; the ten biggest clones make up roughly 21%. The source material was peripheral blood. These receptors came from a woman in her 70s with acute or convalescent COVID-19. CDR3s include the opening cysteine and the closing phenylalanine or tryptophan.

v_call: TRBV11-3; j_call: TRBJ2-7; cdr3_length: 14; cdr3_aa: CASSLVRQDYEQYF
v_call: TRBV14; j_call: TRBJ2-7; cdr3_length: 12; cdr3_aa: CASSHFGGEQYF
v_call: TRBV30; j_call: TRBJ1-2; cdr3_length: 15; cdr3_aa: CAWSVRGGGNYGYTF
v_call: TRBV7-9; j_call: TRBJ1-3; cdr3_length: 16; cdr3_aa: CASSLSTGGSGNTIYF
v_call: TRBV5-1; j_call: TRBJ2-5; cdr3_length: 15; cdr3_aa: CASSFSGAAGETQYF
v_call: TRBV18; j_call: TRBJ1-1; cdr3_length: 14; cdr3_aa: CASSQTQAGTEAFF
v_call: TRBV9; j_call: TRBJ1-6; cdr3_length: 14; cdr3_aa: CASSVVPERSPLHF
v_call: TRBV10-3; j_call: TRBJ2-1; cdr3_length: 15; cdr3_aa: CAISETSGGYNEQFF
v_call: TRBV19; j_call: TRBJ1-5; cdr3_length: 14; cdr3_aa: CASQSVYSNQPQHF
v_call: TRBV27; j_call: TRBJ2-1; cdr3_length: 15; cdr3_aa: CASSRLGGGYNEQFF
v_call: TRBV6-5; j_call: TRBJ2-7; cdr3_length: 13; cdr3_aa: CASSTGVGYEQYF
v_call: TRBV3-1/TRBV3-2; j_call: TRBJ2-5; cdr3_length: 15; cdr3_aa: CASSPMLAGLETQYF
v_call: TRBV9; j_call: TRBJ2-2; cdr3_length: 14; cdr3_aa: CASSVVEGTGELFF
v_call: TRBV30; j_call: TRBJ2-5; cdr3_length: 14; cdr3_aa: CAWSAPRQGWAQYF
v_call: TRBV7-9; j_call: TRBJ1-1; cdr3_length: 15; cdr3_aa: CASSFGTGTNTEAFF
v_call: TRBV28; j_call: TRBJ1-1; cdr3_length: 15; cdr3_aa: CASRIDREVNREAFF
v_call: TRBV11-3; j_call: TRBJ1-3; cdr3_length: 15; cdr3_aa: CASSSAPGPGNTIYF
v_call: TRBV30; j_call: TRBJ2-7; cdr3_length: 15; cdr3_aa: CAWTQFGQGLYEQYF
v_call: TRBV19; j_call: TRBJ1-5; cdr3_length: 17; cdr3_aa: CASTPPRTPRGNQPQHF
v_call: TRBV5-1; j_call: TRBJ1-4; cdr3_length: 13; cdr3_aa: CASRDRGGEKLFF
v_call: TRBV7-9; j_call: TRBJ1-1; cdr3_length: 18; cdr3_aa: CASSLGGWQGARNTEAFF
v_call: TRBV7-9; j_call: TRBJ1-5; cdr3_length: 15; cdr3_aa: CASSPGQGIGQPQHF
v_call: TRBV7-2; j_call: TRBJ1-1; cdr3_length: 13; cdr3_aa: CASSLQMNTEAFF
v_call: TRBV2; j_call: TRBJ2-1; cdr3_length: 14; cdr3_aa: CASRPNIGSNEQFF
v_call: TRBV18; j_call: TRBJ1-3; cdr3_length: 16; cdr3_aa: CASSPTTGSSGNTIYF
v_call: TRBV29-1; j_call: TRBJ2-5; cdr3_length: 11; cdr3_aa: CSGDLQETQYF
v_call: TRBV5-4; j_call: TRBJ1-1; cdr3_length: 15; cdr3_aa: CASSLGRQAGTEAFF
v_call: TRBV5-4; j_call: TRBJ1-4; cdr3_length: 16; cdr3_aa: CASSLGAGTGGEKLFF
v_call: TRBV5-1; j_call: TRBJ1-1; cdr3_length: 13; cdr3_aa: CASGDRGDTEAFF
v_call: TRBV12-3/TRBV12-4; j_call: TRBJ2-7; cdr3_length: 11; cdr3_aa: CASSLAREQYF
v_call: TRBV27; j_call: TRBJ2-1; cdr3_length: 13; cdr3_aa: CASRLTGSYEQFF
v_call: TRBV16; j_call: TRBJ1-2; cdr3_length: 15; cdr3_aa: CASSQLGRSDYGYTF
v_call: TRBV3-1/TRBV3-2; j_call: TRBJ1-2; cdr3_length: 15; cdr3_aa: CASSQEGRALYGYTF
v_call: TRBV6-5; j_call: TRBJ1-2; cdr3_length: 12; cdr3_aa: CAIRASTDGYTF
v_call: TRBV30; j_call: TRBJ1-2; cdr3_length: 14; cdr3_aa: CAWRSTEGSDGYTF
v_call: TRBV19; j_call: TRBJ1-3; cdr3_length: 15; cdr3_aa: CASSTTATSGNTIYF
v_call: TRBV11-3; j_call: TRBJ2-1; cdr3_length: 13; cdr3_aa: CASSFTSDYEQFF
v_call: TRBV19; j_call: TRBJ1-1; cdr3_length: 16; cdr3_aa: CASSMREGQGNTEAFF
v_call: TRBV3-1/TRBV3-2; j_call: TRBJ2-2; cdr3_length: 14; cdr3_aa: CASSRDTLTGELFF
v_call: TRBV28; j_call: TRBJ1-5; cdr3_length: 16; cdr3_aa: CASSLGTELSNQPQHF
v_call: TRBV28; j_call: TRBJ2-7; cdr3_length: 16; cdr3_aa: CASSSPGTFGTYEQYF
v_call: TRBV11-3; j_call: TRBJ2-2; cdr3_length: 17; cdr3_aa: CASSSRSGLARTGELFF